The clone carrying this TCR beta chain was observed a few times. Its antigen is still unknown. This record belongs to a study of somatic mutations in cytotoxic T cells in rheumatoid arthritis. Overall study findings and caveats: A significant difference in CD8+ T-cell clonality was not found between rheumatoid arthritis patients and age-matched healthy controls.

The method was immunoSEQ multiplex PCR; TCRdb's version includes in-frame clones alone and lacks a portion of them. The sample lists 18,000 or so clones, 73% occurring once. Germline assignment: CDR1 MNHEY and CDR2 SMNVEV (reference sequence). The CDR3 is made up of 17 amino acids. Trimming took off 0 bases at V and 3 bases at J, with 15 bases between the two ends. The J gene is TRBJ1-5, the V gene TRBV27; no reliable D call. The sample consisted of CD8+ T cells sorted from blood. The clonotype originates from a woman in her fifties or sixties in good health. The CDR3 bases are TGTGCCAGCAGTTTATCGGCGTCGGGGTGGGACAATCAGCCCCAGCATTTT. Translated, it gives CASSLSASGWDNQPQHF.